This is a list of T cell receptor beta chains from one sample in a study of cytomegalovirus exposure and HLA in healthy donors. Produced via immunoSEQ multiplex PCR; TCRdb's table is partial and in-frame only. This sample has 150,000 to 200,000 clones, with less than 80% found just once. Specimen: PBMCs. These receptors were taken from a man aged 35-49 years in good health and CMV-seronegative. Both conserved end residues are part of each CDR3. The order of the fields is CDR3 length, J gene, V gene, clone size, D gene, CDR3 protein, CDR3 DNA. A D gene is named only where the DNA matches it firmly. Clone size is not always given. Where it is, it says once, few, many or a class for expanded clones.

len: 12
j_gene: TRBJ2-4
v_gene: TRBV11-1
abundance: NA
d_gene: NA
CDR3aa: CASSPALNSQYF
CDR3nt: TGTGCCAGCAGCCCCGCGTTAAACAGTCAGTACTTC

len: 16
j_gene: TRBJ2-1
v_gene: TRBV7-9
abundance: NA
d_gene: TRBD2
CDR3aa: CASSSIAGSSYNEQFF
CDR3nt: TGTGCCAGCAGCTCAATAGCGGGGAGCTCCTACAATGAGCAGTTCTTC

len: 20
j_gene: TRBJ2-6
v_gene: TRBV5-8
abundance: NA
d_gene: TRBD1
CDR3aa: CASSSPRFGTGPTGANVLTF
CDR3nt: TGTGCCAGCAGCTCTCCTCGTTTCGGGACAGGACCGACTGGGGCCAACGTCCTGACTTTC

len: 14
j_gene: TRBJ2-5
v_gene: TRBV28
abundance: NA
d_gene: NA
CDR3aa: CASSFETPQETQYF
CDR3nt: TGTGCCAGCAGTTTCGAGACTCCTCAAGAGACCCAGTACTTC

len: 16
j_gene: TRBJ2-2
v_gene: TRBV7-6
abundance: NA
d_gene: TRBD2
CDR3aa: CASSRIAGGMSGELFF
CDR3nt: TGTGCCAGCAGCCGAATAGCGGGAGGGATGTCCGGGGAGCTGTTTTTT

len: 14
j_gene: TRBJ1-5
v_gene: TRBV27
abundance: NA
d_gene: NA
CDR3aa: CASSTTESNQPQHF
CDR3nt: TGTGCCAGCAGTACGACGGAGAGCAATCAGCCCCAGCATTTT

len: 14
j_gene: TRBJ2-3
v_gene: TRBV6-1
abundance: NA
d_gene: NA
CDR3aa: CASSAKLQGDTQYF
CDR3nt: TGTGCCAGCAGCGCTAAACTACAGGGAGATACGCAGTATTTT

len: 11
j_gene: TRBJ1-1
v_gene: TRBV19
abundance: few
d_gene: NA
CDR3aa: CASSIDYEAFF
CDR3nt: TGTGCCAGTAGTATTGACTATGAAGCTTTCTTT

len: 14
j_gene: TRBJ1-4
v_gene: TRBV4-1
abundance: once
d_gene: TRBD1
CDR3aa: CASSPRQGKEKLFF
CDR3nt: TGCGCCAGCAGCCCTAGACAGGGAAAAGAAAAACTGTTTTTT

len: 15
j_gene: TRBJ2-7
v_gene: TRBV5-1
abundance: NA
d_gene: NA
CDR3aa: CASSLEIEAKKEQYF
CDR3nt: TGCGCCAGCAGCCTGGAAATCGAGGCGAAAAAAGAGCAGTACTTC

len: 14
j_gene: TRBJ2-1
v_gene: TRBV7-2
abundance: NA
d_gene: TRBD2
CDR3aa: CASSLGSGYNEQFF
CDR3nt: TGTGCCAGCAGCTTAGGTAGCGGGTACAATGAGCAGTTCTTC

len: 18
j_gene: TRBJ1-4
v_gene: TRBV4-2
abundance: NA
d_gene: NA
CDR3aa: CASSQRRGEVATNEKLFF
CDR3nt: TGTGCCAGCAGCCAACGGAGGGGAGAAGTTGCAACTAATGAAAAACTGTTTTTT

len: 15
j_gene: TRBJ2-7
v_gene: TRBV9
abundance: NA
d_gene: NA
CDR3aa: CASSADLAPPYEQYF
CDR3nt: TGTGCCAGCAGCGCCGACCTAGCGCCTCCCTACGAGCAGTACTTC

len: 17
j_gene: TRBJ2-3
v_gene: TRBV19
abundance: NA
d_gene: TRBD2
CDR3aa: CASSIRASGSFVDTQYF
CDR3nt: TGTGCCAGTAGTATAAGGGCTAGCGGTAGTTTTGTTGATACGCAGTATTTT

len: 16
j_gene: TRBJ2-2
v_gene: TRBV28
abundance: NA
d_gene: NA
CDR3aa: CASSSRFWGRAGELFF
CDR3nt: TGTGCCAGCAGTTCCCGGTTTTGGGGGCGGGCCGGGGAGCTGTTTTTT

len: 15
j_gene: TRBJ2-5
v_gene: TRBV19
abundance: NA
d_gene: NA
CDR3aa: CASSTGTGEQETQYF
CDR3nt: TGTGCCAGTAGTACGGGTACGGGAGAACAAGAGACCCAGTACTTC

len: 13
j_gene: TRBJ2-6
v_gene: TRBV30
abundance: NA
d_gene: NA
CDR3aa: CAWSVGGANGLTF
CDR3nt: TGTGCCTGGAGTGTGGGTGGGGCCAACGGCCTGACTTTC

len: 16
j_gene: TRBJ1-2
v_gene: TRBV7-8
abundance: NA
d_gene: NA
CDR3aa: CASSLASAVHTYGHTF
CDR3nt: TGTGCCAGCAGCTTAGCGTCGGCGGTGCATACCTATGGCCACACCTTC

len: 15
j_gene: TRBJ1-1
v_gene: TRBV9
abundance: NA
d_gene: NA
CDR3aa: CASSPSSLGGTEAFF
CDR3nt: TGTGCCAGCAGCCCCTCCTCATTGGGGGGCACTGAAGCTTTCTTT

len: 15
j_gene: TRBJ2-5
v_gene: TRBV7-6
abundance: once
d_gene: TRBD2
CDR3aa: CASSSVGLAEETQYF
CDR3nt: TGTGCCAGCAGCTCAGTGGGGCTAGCGGAAGAGACCCAGTACTTC

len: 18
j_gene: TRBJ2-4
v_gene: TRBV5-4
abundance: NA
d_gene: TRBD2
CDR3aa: CASSLGTSGIGAQNIQYF
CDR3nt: TGTGCCAGCAGCTTGGGGACTAGCGGCATTGGCGCCCAAAACATTCAGTACTTC

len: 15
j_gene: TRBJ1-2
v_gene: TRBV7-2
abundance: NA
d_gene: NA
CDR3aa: CASSSSAGFRSGYTF
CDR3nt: TGTGCCAGCAGCTCATCCGCCGGGTTCCGATCTGGCTACACCTTC

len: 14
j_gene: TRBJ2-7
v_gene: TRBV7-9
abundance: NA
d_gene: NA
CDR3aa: CASSLAGVAYEQYF
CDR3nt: TGTGCCAGCAGCTTAGCCGGGGTAGCCTACGAGCAGTACTTC

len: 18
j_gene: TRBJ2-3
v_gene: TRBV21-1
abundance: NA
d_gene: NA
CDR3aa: CASSKIRRHRDSTDTQYF
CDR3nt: TGTGCCAGCAGCAAAATTAGGCGGCACCGAGATAGCACAGATACGCAGTATTTT

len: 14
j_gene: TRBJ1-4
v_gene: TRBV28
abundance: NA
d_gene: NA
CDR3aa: CASRPGRAPEKLFF
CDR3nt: TGTGCCAGCAGACCCGGGAGGGCCCCTGAAAAACTGTTTTTT

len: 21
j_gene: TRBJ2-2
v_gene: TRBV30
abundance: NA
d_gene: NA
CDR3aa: CAWSVRGTESYLQINTGELFF
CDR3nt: TGTGCCTGGAGTGTACGGGGGACCGAGTCCTACCTCCAAATCAACACCGGGGAGCTGTTTTTT

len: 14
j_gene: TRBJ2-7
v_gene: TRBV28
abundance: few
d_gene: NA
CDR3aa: CASRVPGSPYEQYF
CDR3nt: TGTGCCAGCAGGGTCCCGGGTTCCCCCTACGAGCAGTACTTC

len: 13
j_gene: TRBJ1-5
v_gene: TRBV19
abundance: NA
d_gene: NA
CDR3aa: CASNRARGQPQHF
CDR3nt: TGTGCCAGTAACAGGGCGAGAGGGCAGCCCCAGCATTTT

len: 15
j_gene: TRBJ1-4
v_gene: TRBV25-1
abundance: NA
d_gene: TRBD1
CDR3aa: CASSEYNRGREKLFF
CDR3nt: TGTGCCAGCAGTGAATATAACAGGGGGCGCGAAAAACTGTTTTTT

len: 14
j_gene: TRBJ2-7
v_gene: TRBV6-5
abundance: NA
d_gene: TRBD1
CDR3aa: CASSFRDRGLEQYF
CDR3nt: TGTGCCAGCAGTTTCCGGGACAGGGGCCTCGAGCAGTACTTC

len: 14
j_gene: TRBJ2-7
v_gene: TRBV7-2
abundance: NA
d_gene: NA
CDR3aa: CASSLYSGNYEQYF
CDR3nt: TGTGCCAGCAGCTTATATTCCGGGAACTACGAGCAGTACTTC

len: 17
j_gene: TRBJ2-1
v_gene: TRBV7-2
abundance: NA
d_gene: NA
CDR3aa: CASSSLGRGVTYNEQFF
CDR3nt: TGTGCCAGCAGCTCCTTGGGCAGGGGGGTGACCTACAATGAGCAGTTCTTC

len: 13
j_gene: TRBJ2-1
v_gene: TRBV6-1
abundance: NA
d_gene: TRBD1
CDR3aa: CASKSQGWDEQFF
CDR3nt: TGTGCCAGCAAATCACAGGGGTGGGATGAGCAGTTCTTC

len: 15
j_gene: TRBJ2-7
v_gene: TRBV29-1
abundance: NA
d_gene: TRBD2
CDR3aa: CSVAGTSVSSYEQYF
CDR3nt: TGCAGCGTTGCGGGGACTAGCGTGAGCTCCTACGAGCAGTACTTC

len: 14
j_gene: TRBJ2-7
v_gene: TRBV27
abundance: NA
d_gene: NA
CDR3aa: CASSLQASSYEQYF
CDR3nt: TGTGCCAGCAGTTTACAGGCCTCCTCCTACGAGCAGTACTTC

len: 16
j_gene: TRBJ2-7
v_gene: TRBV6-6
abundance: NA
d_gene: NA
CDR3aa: CASRPPRGRGLNEQYF
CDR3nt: TGTGCCAGCAGGCCCCCCCGGGGTCGGGGTTTGAACGAGCAGTACTTC

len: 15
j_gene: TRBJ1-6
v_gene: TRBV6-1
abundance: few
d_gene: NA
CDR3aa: CASRPKTGGGSPLHF
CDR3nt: TGTGCCAGCAGACCTAAGACAGGAGGTGGTTCACCCCTCCACTTT

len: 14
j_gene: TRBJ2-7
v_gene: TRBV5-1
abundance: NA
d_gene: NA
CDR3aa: CASSESGGLYEQYF
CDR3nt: TGCGCCAGCAGCGAGTCTGGAGGGCTTTACGAGCAGTACTTC

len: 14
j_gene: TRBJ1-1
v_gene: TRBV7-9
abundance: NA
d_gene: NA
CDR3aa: CASSGREVTTEAFF
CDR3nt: TGTGCCAGCAGTGGCAGGGAAGTCACCACTGAAGCTTTCTTT

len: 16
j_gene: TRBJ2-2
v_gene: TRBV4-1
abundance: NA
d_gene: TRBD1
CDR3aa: CASSQGRGRNTGELFF
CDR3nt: TGCGCCAGCAGCCAAGGCAGGGGGCGGAACACCGGGGAGCTGTTTTTT

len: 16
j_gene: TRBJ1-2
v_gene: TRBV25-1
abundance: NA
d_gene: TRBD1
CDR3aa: CATLGTTGDDNYGYTF
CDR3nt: TGTGCCACCCTCGGTACGACAGGGGACGATAACTATGGCTACACCTTC

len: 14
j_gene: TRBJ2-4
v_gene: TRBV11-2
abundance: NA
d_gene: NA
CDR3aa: CASSSGRGKNIQYF
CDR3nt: TGTGCCAGCAGCTCGGGCCGGGGGAAAAACATTCAGTACTTC

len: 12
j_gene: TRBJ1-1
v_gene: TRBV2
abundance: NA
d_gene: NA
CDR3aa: CASRRGAAGAFF
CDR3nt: TGTGCCAGCCGTAGGGGCGCGGCGGGGGCTTTCTTT

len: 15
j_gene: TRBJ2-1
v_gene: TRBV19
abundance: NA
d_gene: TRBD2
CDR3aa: CASRPFSGSYNEQFF
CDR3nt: TGTGCCAGTCGACCGTTCAGCGGGAGCTACAATGAGCAGTTCTTC

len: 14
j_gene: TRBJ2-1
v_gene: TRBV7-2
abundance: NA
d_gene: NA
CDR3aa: CASSLWEPYNEQFF
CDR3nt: TGTGCCAGCAGCTTGTGGGAGCCCTACAATGAGCAGTTCTTC

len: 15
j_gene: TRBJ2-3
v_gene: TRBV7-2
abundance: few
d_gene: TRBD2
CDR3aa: CASSFTGGPKDTQYF
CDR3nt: TGTGCCAGCAGCTTTACGGGAGGGCCAAAAGATACGCAGTATTTT

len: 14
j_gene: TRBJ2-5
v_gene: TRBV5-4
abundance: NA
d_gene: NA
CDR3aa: CASSGGTWRETQYF
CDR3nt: TGTGCCAGCAGCGGGGGGACTTGGAGAGAGACCCAGTACTTC

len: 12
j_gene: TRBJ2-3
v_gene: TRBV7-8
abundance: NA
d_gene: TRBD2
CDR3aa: CASRREVDTQYF
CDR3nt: TGTGCCAGCAGGCGGGAGGTAGATACGCAGTATTTT

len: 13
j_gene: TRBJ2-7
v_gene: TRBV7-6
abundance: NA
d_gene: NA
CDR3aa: CASSLGGVDEQYF
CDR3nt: TGTGCCAGCAGTTTAGGGGGGGTCGACGAGCAGTACTTC

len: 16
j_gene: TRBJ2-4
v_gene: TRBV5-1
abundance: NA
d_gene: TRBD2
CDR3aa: CASSVGLAGIKNIQYF
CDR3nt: TGCGCCAGCAGCGTGGGACTAGCGGGGATAAAAAACATTCAGTACTTC

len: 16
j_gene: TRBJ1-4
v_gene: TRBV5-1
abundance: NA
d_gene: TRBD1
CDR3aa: CASSLVGGATNEKLFF
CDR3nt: TGCGCCAGCAGCTTGGTAGGGGGCGCAACTAATGAAAAACTGTTTTTT

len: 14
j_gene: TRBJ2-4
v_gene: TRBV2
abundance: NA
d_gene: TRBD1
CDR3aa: CASRGQGAKNIQYF
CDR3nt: TGTGCCAGCAGGGGACAGGGAGCCAAAAACATTCAGTACTTC

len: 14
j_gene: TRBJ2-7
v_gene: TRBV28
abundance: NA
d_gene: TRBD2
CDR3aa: CASSPSRLAGVGDF
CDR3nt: TGTGCCAGCAGCCCCTCACGACTAGCGGGAGTCGGAGACTTC

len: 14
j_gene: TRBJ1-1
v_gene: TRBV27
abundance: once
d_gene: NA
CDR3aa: CASGDRGGNTEAFF
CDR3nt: TGTGCCAGCGGGGACCGGGGGGGGAACACTGAAGCTTTCTTT